The present T cell receptor beta chain was sequenced within a study of blood T cell repertoires in COVID-19. Study in general: PBMCs, B-cell-depleted T cells, or T cells were the source of the cDNA or gDNA that made up the material.

Clinical histories supplied by participants themselves formed the basis of cohort assignment. This clone is a singleton in its sample. Sequencing was performed with immunoSEQ multiplex PCR; in TCRdb, only in-frame clones are kept and a portion is missing. The profile shows more than 300,000 clones, around 90% of them singletons. The TCR comes from a young woman who had recovered from COVID-19. Source material: PBMCs or T cells enriched from blood (not recorded which).

CDR3 sequence: CASSLLAGGQADTQYF. Here the CDR3 DNA reads TGTGCCAGCAGCTTACTAGCGGGGGGGCAGGCAGATACGCAGTATTTT. The chain recombines TRBV13 with TRBJ2-3, with 12 bases identical to TRBD2. J lost 4 bases, V lost 2 bases, and 4 bases had no gene match. CDR1 is PRHDT and CDR2 is FYEKMQ in the germline V gene (reference sequence). The CDR3 contains 16 residues.